This T cell receptor (beta chain) is from a study of cytomegalovirus exposure and HLA in healthy donors. The study ran its PCR with 60 Vbeta and 13 Jbeta primers. Sequencing was performed with immunoSEQ multiplex PCR; in TCRdb, only in-frame clones are kept and a portion is missing. The sample shows roughly 150,000 clones, 77% of them seen only once. The study, taken as a whole, reports: Being productive about 87% or about 30% of the time was typical of most TCR beta V segments in an earlier analysis.

The V and J ends lost 7 bases and 9 bases, in that order; junction bases with no gene match: 14. Germline V gene sequence: CDR1 LGHNA, CDR2 YNFKEQ. The CDR3 covers 15 residues. Of note for this clone: The antigen is unknown.

The chain links TRBV4-2 to TRBJ2-1; 8 bases map to TRBD2. Sequencing used PBMCs. This receptor was identified in a man under 40 in good health and CMV-seronegative. CDR3 in DNA: TGTGCCAGCACCCCTTCGGGGCTAGCGGGCGCTGAGCAGTTCTTC. Its protein product is CASTPSGLAGAEQFF.